A selection of T cell receptor beta chains follows, all from one sample in a study of PD-1 blockade in classical Hodgkin lymphoma. Method: immunoSEQ multiplex PCR; TCRdb's copy keeps in-frame clones and lacks some. The sample yields about 97,000 clones, approximately 80% seen once. The material sequenced was peripheral blood mononuclear cells (PBMCs), taken at baseline. Receptor source: a human donor with classical Hodgkin lymphoma. Each CDR3 is given with its conserved first and last residue. Fields, in order: V gene, CDR3 protein.

v_gene: TRBV4-1
CDR3aa: CASSQGGGRGPLNTEAFF

v_gene: TRBV5-1
CDR3aa: CASSLVQPQETQYF

v_gene: TRBV15
CDR3aa: CATSRAARQPQHF

v_gene: TRBV19
CDR3aa: CASTWDRGTGELFF

v_gene: TRBV5-4
CDR3aa: CASSIGPTSGEQYF

v_gene: TRBV10-3
CDR3aa: CAISGTPNTYEQYF

v_gene: TRBV19
CDR3aa: CASSDGRGGTEAFF

v_gene: TRBV18
CDR3aa: CASSPPMSGSQYF

v_gene: TRBV20-1
CDR3aa: CSREPGNTIYF

v_gene: TRBV29-1
CDR3aa: CSVRTGQETQYF

v_gene: TRBV12-5
CDR3aa: CASGLGDYSYEQYF

v_gene: TRBV29-1
CDR3aa: CSVAGTGSEQFF

v_gene: TRBV30
CDR3aa: CAWSRAGNQPQHF

v_gene: TRBV7-3
CDR3aa: CASSFYSATNEKLFF

v_gene: TRBV7-9
CDR3aa: CASRRVGAGGETQYF

v_gene: TRBV10-3
CDR3aa: CAISERGRRTSDSYEQYF

v_gene: TRBV5-1
CDR3aa: CASRIGSTDTQYF

v_gene: TRBV5-1
CDR3aa: CASSLASGPNSPLHF

v_gene: TRBV11-2
CDR3aa: CASSLGLGQPQHF

v_gene: TRBV5-1
CDR3aa: CASRTSVDNEQFF

v_gene: TRBV6-6
CDR3aa: CASSYSTGDTEAFF

v_gene: TRBV7-7
CDR3aa: CASSLAREETQYF

v_gene: TRBV7-6
CDR3aa: CASSLDSPLVGPGEQFF

v_gene: TRBV29-1
CDR3aa: CSVAVGAAFDNEQFF

v_gene: TRBV15
CDR3aa: CATSRDQLPYEQYF

v_gene: TRBV6-5
CDR3aa: CASSPGQFSYGYTF

v_gene: TRBV5-5
CDR3aa: CASTPVGENTEAFF

v_gene: TRBV6-5
CDR3aa: CASSFVAGVSYNEQFF

v_gene: TRBV7-8
CDR3aa: CASSYRRDRVGDTQYF

v_gene: TRBV7-9
CDR3aa: CASSLALADTQYF

v_gene: TRBV5-1
CDR3aa: CASSLGLAGVGETQYF

v_gene: TRBV7-9
CDR3aa: CASSSTGLAVGGGQFF

v_gene: TRBV19
CDR3aa: CASSDGGNQPQHF

v_gene: TRBV4-2
CDR3aa: CASSEERGANQPQHF

v_gene: TRBV13
CDR3aa: CASSFSRGTEAFF

v_gene: TRBV5-1
CDR3aa: CASSLGTSGRGTDTQYF

v_gene: TRBV28
CDR3aa: CASSYSGSQETQYF

v_gene: TRBV2
CDR3aa: CASRDRVRGETQYF

v_gene: TRBV15
CDR3aa: CATSRGIDTDSNQPQHF

v_gene: TRBV6-5
CDR3aa: CASSPRGGSGTEAFF

v_gene: TRBV10-2
CDR3aa: CASSLDRETEQYF

v_gene: TRBV5-1
CDR3aa: CASSARLASHNEQFF

v_gene: TRBV2
CDR3aa: CASSPDSSNTEAFF

v_gene: TRBV28
CDR3aa: CASSVRGGGYTF

v_gene: TRBV7-9
CDR3aa: CASSHTPSPDTQYF